This TCR beta chain was sequenced for a study of glioma-infiltrating T cells. Study-level results: Non-neoplastic patients had below-expected tissue-blood divergence, while all gliomas exceeded expectation. Tissue and blood shared very few CDR3 sequences.

Concerning this clonotype: Antigen unknown. The germline gene is not matched at one end of the junction; a read error may be the cause.

TCR alpha and beta CDR3 regions were amplified from RNA using iRepertoire nested multiplex PCR. One-step reverse transcription and amplification started from roughly 100-400 ng of tissue mRNA or PBMC total RNA. MiXCR was run by TCRdb on the multiplex PCR reads, yielding one entry per CDR3 protein. Among about 200,000 distinct CDR3 sequences, 32% were seen once, and the ten largest hold 20% to 25%. This CDR3 is 14 amino acids long. CDR1 MGHDK and CDR2 SYGVNS come from the germline V gene. The rearrangement uses TRBV25-1 and TRBJ1-1; 10 bases line up with TRBD1. Sequenced sample: glioma tissue, nonneoplastic brain tissue, or PBMCs (not recorded which). This receptor was identified in a human donor with low-grade glioma or glioblastoma, undergoing nonglioma brain surgery, or in good health (not recorded which). CDR3 residues: CASSWTGGNTEAFF. The DNA for the CDR3 is TGTGCCAGCAGCTGGACAGGGGGGAACACCGAAGCTTTCTTT.